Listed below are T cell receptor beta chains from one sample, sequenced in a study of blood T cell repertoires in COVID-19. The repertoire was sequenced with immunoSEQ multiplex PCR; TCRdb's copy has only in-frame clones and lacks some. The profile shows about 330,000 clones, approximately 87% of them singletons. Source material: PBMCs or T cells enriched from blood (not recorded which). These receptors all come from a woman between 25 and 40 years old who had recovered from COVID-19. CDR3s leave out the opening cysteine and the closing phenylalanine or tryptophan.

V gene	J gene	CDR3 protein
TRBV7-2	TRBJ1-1	ASSVSGTLEGTEAF
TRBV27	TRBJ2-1	ASSLYGRTANNEQF
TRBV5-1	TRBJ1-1	ASSPAFGQNSEAF
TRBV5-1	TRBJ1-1	ASSLQDPNTEAF
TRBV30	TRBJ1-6	AWSLDRGVYSPLH
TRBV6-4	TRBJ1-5	ASTLFRVDQPQH
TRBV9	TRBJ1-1	ASSVGAGRAF
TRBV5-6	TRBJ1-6	ASGQEGLYNSPLH
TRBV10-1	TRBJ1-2	ASGNRVRYGYT
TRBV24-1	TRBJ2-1	ATSDSSDRADEQF
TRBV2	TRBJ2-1	ASSEFAGVYNEQF
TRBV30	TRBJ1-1	AWSVRRGTPLLTEAF
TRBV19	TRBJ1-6	ASSSLLGNRATSPLH
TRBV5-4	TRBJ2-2	ASSLDSSRTGELF
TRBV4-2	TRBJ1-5	ASRLTGSNQPQH
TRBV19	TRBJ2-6	ASSRASGDGANVLT
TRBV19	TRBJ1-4	ASSPPPPQEKLF
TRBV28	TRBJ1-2	ASSLYLVGGHYGYT
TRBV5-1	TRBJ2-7	ASSLGQGEQY
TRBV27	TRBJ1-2	ASSSTPGKRNYGYT
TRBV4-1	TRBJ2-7	ASSQETGFVSYEQY
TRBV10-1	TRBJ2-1	ASRQRLAGEPTRYNEQF
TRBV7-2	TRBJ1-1	ASSFYTGGNTEAF
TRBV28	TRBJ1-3	ASNAPATGSGNTIY
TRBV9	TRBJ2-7	ASSVGTSLIGSYEQY
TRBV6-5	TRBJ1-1	ASSYSGTGSEAF
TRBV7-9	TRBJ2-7	ASSMKDRVNEQY
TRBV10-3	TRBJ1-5	AISESPSFISSNQPQH
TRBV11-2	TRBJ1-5	ASSFAGTGGNQPQH
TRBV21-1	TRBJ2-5	ASSKGGGEAGEQETQY
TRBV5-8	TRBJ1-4	ASSFMGQGLEKLF
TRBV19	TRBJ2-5	ASSVHRGETQY
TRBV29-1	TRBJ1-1	SVLPGGTDTEAF
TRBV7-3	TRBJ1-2	ASSLNKNYGYT
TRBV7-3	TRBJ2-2	ASSTGSEGELF
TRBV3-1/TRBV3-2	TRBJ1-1	ASSPGTLPFHNTEAF
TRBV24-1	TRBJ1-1	ASRPTGLNTEAF
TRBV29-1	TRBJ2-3	SVEGLARTDTQY
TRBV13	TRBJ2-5	ASSSASSRQSLQETQY
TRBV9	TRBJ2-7	ASSVGDRAFYEQY
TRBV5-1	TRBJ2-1	ASSLAQGPNEQF
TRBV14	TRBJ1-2	ASSQGVPGSGYGYT
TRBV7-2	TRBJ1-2	ASSPGGSRYGYT
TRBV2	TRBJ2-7	ASSFLEPDEQY
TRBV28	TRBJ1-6	ASSSWTVYNSPLH
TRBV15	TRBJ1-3	ATSRDGVAIY
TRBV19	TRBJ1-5	ASSPPSGQVYNQPQH
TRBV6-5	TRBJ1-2	ATVRSGLDGYT
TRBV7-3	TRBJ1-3	ASSLNTGPGSGNTIY
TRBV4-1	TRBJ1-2	ASSQGSRRGYT
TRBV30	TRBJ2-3	AWSVMGGGTDTQY
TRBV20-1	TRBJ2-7	SASGLAGSSYEQY
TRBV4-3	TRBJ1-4	ASSPVGGTGPEKLF
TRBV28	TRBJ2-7	ASSPGGYSYEQY
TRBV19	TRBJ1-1	ASSIDRWNTEAF